The 13 T cell receptor beta chains given below trace back to one sample, sequenced in a study of cytomegalovirus exposure and HLA in healthy donors. The PCR ran on 60 Vbeta and 13 Jbeta primers. The protocol was immunoSEQ multiplex PCR, while the TCRdb copy is restricted to in-frame clones and leaves out a portion. The data show 85,000 to 130,000 clones, under 80% seen once. The material sequenced was PBMCs. Receptors were obtained from a woman aged 18 to 35 in good health and CMV-seropositive.

The CDR3 DNA is TGTGCCAGCAGTTTGGGCAGCCGCTTCTATGGCTACACCTTC. Protein product: CASSLGSRFYGYTF. The J gene is TRBJ1-2, the V gene TRBV28; D unresolved. The CDR3 sequence is 14 residues long. CDR1 and CDR2 from the germline V gene are MDHEN and SYDVKM. V was shortened by 3 bases and J by 4 bases, with 12 bases between the two germline ends.

The rearrangement joins TRBV10-3 to TRBJ2-5, with D maybe TRBD1 (6 bases). V was shortened by 2 bases and J by 4 bases, with 14 bases between the two germline ends. CDR1 and CDR2 (germline): ENHRY, SYGVKD. The CDR3 contains 15 residues. CDR3 amino acids: CAISETGTTRETQYF. DNA for the CDR3: TGTGCCATCAGTGAGACCGGGACAACGAGAGAGACCCAGTACTTC.

This clone was counted between two and nine times. The V and J genes are TRBV19 and TRBJ1-2; TRBD1 agrees at 7 bases. The V and J ends lost 4 bases and 7 bases, in that order; junction bases with no gene match: 3. This CDR3 is built from 12 residues. From germline, CDR1 is LNHDA and CDR2 SQIVND (reference sequence). CDR3 region: CASSTTGPGYTF. The CDR3, as DNA: TGTGCCAGTAGTACGACAGGGCCTGGCTACACCTTC.

The V call is TRBV5-5, the J call TRBJ2-3, with 7 bases aligning to TRBD2. Germline CDR1 SGHKS, CDR2 YYEKEE (reference sequence). CDR3 length: 15 amino acids. V lost 1 base to trimming and J lost 0 bases; unmatched junction nucleotides: 2. CDR3 sequence: CASSLNSGSTDTQYF. The CDR3 coding sequence is TGTGCCAGCAGCTTGAATAGCGGGAGCACAGATACGCAGTATTTT.

The J gene is TRBJ2-1, the V gene TRBV4-3; 13 bases are shared with TRBD2. Germline V lookup: CDR1 LGHNA, CDR2 YSLEER. CDR3 length: 20 amino acids. The V gene end was trimmed by 1 base and the J gene end by 0 bases; junction bases not matched to a gene: 9. CDR3 in amino acids: CASSQGSGTSGTGSYNEQFF. For the CDR3, the DNA is TGCGCCAGCAGCCAAGGTTCCGGGACTAGCGGGACCGGCTCCTACAATGAGCAGTTCTTC.

The V gene is TRBV5-3, the J gene TRBJ2-7; D might be TRBD2 (6 bases). TRBV5-3 is labeled an ORF, and its function is uncertain. The CDR3 spans 16 residues. V lost 0 bases and J 2 bases, leaving 15 bases between the germline ends. CDR3 amino acids: CARSLGRGEETYEQYF. The CDR3 nucleotides are TGTGCCAGAAGCTTGGGACGCGGGGAGGAAACCTACGAGCAGTACTTC.

Turning to this clone: At one end, the junction sequence differs from germline, possibly due to a read error. This sequence joins TRBV7-7 and TRBJ2-3; TRBD2 agrees at 8 bases. The CDR3 is 16 amino acids. Germline values: CDR1 SSHAT, CDR2 FNYEAQ (reference sequence). In nucleotides, the CDR3 is TGTGCTAGCAGCTTAGGGCCGGGAGGGCCGACAGATACGCAGTATTTT. Translation: CASSLGPGGPTDTQYF.

A remark on this clone: One end of the junction does not line up with germline, which may come from a read error. The CDR3 loop is CSSSFSSYEQYF. CDR3 coding DNA: TGTTCCAGCAGCTTTAGCTCCTACGAGCAGTACTTC. The chain is built from TRBV7-9 and TRBJ2-7; D is uncertain. The CDR3 sequence is 12 residues long. Germline assignment: CDR1 SEHNR and CDR2 FQNEAQ (reference sequence).

The sample holds one count of this clone. The chain is built from TRBV28 and TRBJ2-7; TRBD1 matches 7 bases. The CDR3 is 15 residues long. Germline V gene data show CDR1 as MDHEN and CDR2 as SYDVKM. With 5 bases clipped from V and 0 bases from J, the junction kept 7 bases outside the gene matches. CDR3: CASSPLGQLSYEQYF. CDR3 sequence (DNA): TGTGCCAGCAGTCCCTTGGGACAGCTCTCCTACGAGCAGTACTTC.

The J gene is TRBJ2-1, the V gene TRBV5-1; D perhaps matches TRBD1 (5 bases). Germline-derived CDR1 and CDR2 are SGHRS and YFSETQ. V lost 2 bases and J lost 5, with 8 bases in between. The CDR3 is 13 amino acids. This chain's CDR3 is CASSLTGNNEQFF. In DNA form, the CDR3 reads TGCGCCAGCAGCTTAACAGGAAACAATGAGCAGTTCTTC.

The chain couples TRBV6-5 to TRBJ1-1; D gene uncertain. Trimming cost V 7 bases and J 0 bases, with 6 bases left between them. This CDR3 comprises 12 residues. Germline-derived CDR1 and CDR2 are MNHEY and SVGAGI. CDR3 residues: CASIGVNTEAFF. The CDR3 coding sequence is TGTGCCAGCATCGGTGTGAACACTGAAGCTTTCTTT.

This chain connects TRBV7-8 to TRBJ2-2; D not resolved. The CDR3 runs 18 residues. Trimming removed 5 bases at V and 3 bases at J, with 22 bases between. From germline, CDR1 is SGHVS and CDR2 FQNEAQ. The CDR3 coding sequence is TGTGCCAGCAGCCAGTGGTCGCCTAGAGTAAAGCACACCGGGGAGCTGTTTTTT. Its protein product is CASSQWSPRVKHTGELFF. Variable domain in full (rest from reference TRBV7-8 and TRBJ2-2): GAGVSQSPRYKVAKRGQDVALRCDPISGHVSLFWYQQALGQGPEFLTYFQNEAQLDKSGLPSDRFFAERPEGSVSTLKIQRTQQEDSAVYLCASSQWSPRVKHTGELFFGEGSRLTVL.

A single count supports this clone. The chain uses TRBV19 and TRBJ2-7; 8 bases align to TRBD2. Germline V lookup: CDR1 LNHDA, CDR2 SQIVND (reference sequence). There are 14 residues in the CDR3. The V gene end was trimmed by 3 bases and the J gene end by 5 bases; junction bases not matched to a gene: 6. CDR3 residues: CASSINGRADEQYF. In DNA form, the CDR3 reads TGTGCCAGTAGTATCAACGGGAGGGCCGACGAGCAGTACTTC.